One sample yielded the 15 T cell receptor beta chains listed below, sequenced in a study of Ad26.COV2.S vaccination and SARS-CoV-2 variants. TCRdb keeps only in-frame clones here, not all; method: immunoSEQ multiplex PCR. The sample contains around 400,000 clones, about 89% of which appear only once. Treatment defined: 15 to 20 received Ad26.COV2.S at low or high dose, single or two shots; about 5 received placebo; per-sample allocation not given. All samples were drawn on day 63, counting from the first vaccine or placebo injection. The specimen comprised peripheral blood, sampled in a trial of Ad26.COV2.S vaccine versus placebo. The receptors were sampled from a person between 18 and 65 years old who received the Ad26.COV2.S COVID-19 vaccine or a placebo.

The chain couples TRBV5-1 to TRBJ2-1, with D perhaps TRBD1 or TRBD2 (5 bases each). V lost 3 bases, J lost 5 bases, and 6 bases lay in between. Germline CDR1 and CDR2: SGHRS and YFSETQ. This CDR3 has 12 residues. CDR3 sequence: CASSWGHNEQFF. The CDR3 DNA follows: TGCGCCAGCAGCTGGGGACACAATGAGCAGTTCTTC.

This chain uses TRBV4-1 with TRBJ2-7, with D perhaps matching TRBD1 (6 bases). V lost 3 bases and J lost 3, with 9 bases in between. Germline CDR1 MGHRA, CDR2 YSYEKL. The CDR3 totals 13 residues. CDR3 in DNA: TGCGCCAGCAGCCACAGGGGTGGCTACGAGCAGTACTTC. Residues: CASSHRGGYEQYF.

The J gene is TRBJ1-4, the V gene TRBV28; maybe TRBD1 (6 bases). CDR1 is MDHEN, CDR2 SYDVKM, per germline. CDR3 length: 15 residues. V shed 5 bases and J shed 0 bases, with 10 bases lying between them. The CDR3 loop is CASSPEGATNEKLFF. The CDR3 DNA reads as TGTGCCAGCAGTCCCGAGGGGGCAACTAATGAAAAACTGTTTTTT.

The V and J genes are TRBV7-2 and TRBJ2-3, with D uncertain. CDR3 length: 13 residues. V was shortened by 1 base and J by 4 bases, with 6 bases between the two germline ends. CDR1 is SGHTA and CDR2 is FQGNSA in the germline V gene. In DNA form, the CDR3 reads TGTGCCAGCAGCTTAGACCGGCCAGATACGCAGTATTTT. It translates to CASSLDRPDTQYF.

V gene TRBV18 combines with J gene TRBJ1-1; D unresolved. CDR1 and CDR2 (germline): KGHSH, LQKENI. V was pared by 6 bases and J by 1 base, with 9 bases between. This CDR3 comprises 13 residues. Here the CDR3 DNA reads TGTGCCAGCTCTCTGCCCCCGAACACTGAAGCTTTCTTT. It specifies CASSLPPNTEAFF.

In nucleotides, the CDR3 is TGTGCCAGCCTTGACGGGGGTCGAAATGAAAAACTGTTTTTT. This gives the protein CASLDGGRNEKLFF. V is TRBV6-6 and J is TRBJ1-4; a possible D gene is TRBD1 (5 bases). Germline V lookup: CDR1 MNHNY, CDR2 SVGAGI (reference sequence). Trimming removed 8 bases at V and 5 bases at J, with 15 bases between. The CDR3 spans 14 residues.

The chain recombines TRBV29-1 with TRBJ2-1, with 12 nucleotides matching TRBD2. V trimming: 2 bases; J trimming: 1 base; junction bases outside the gene matches: 3. The CDR3 has 16 amino acids. From germline, CDR1 is SQVTM and CDR2 ANQGSEA. CDR3 amino acids: CSVESSGRGSYNEQFF. The CDR3 nucleotides read TGCAGCGTTGAATCTAGCGGGAGGGGGTCCTACAATGAGCAGTTCTTC.

This chain links TRBV12-3 or TRBV12-4 with TRBJ2-2; 7 bases align to TRBD1. Trimming cost V 6 bases and J 7 bases; bases outside gene matches: 2. The CDR3 covers 12 residues. CDR3 sequence: CASRRQGGELFF. As DNA, the CDR3 is TGTGCCAGCAGAAGACAGGGCGGGGAGCTGTTTTTT.

Only one count was recorded for this clone. In DNA, the CDR3 is TGTGCCAGTATGGAGGAAGCTACCAGTTCCTATGGCTACACCTTC. It codes for CASMEEATSSYGYTF. The chain carries TRBV19 and TRBJ1-2; D not certain. Deletions cut 7 bases from V and 4 bases from J, with 19 bases between. Germline lookup yields CDR1 LNHDA and CDR2 SQIVND (reference sequence). The CDR3 loop spans 15 amino acids.

CDR3 sequence (DNA): TGTGCCAGTAGCGGGAGGAATGGTAATGAGCAGTTCTTC. Its translation: CASSGRNGNEQFF. The V call is TRBV7-3, the J call TRBJ2-1; 10 positions match TRBD2. This CDR3 region has 13 residues. CDR1 is SGHTA, CDR2 FQGTGA, per germline. V dropped 9 bases and J dropped 7; count of bases not matched to a gene: 6.

V is TRBV24-1 and J is TRBJ2-3; 8 positions agree with TRBD2. Germline-derived CDR1 and CDR2 are KGHDR and SFDVKD. The CDR3 covers 15 residues. The junction had 9 bases not matched to a gene; V was cut back by 9 bases and J by 2 bases. CDR3 sequence (DNA): TGTGCCACCTCTACTAGCGGACAACCCACAGATACGCAGTATTTT. It specifies CATSTSGQPTDTQYF.

This chain joins TRBV5-8 and TRBJ2-4, with D perhaps TRBD1 (6 bases). The germline V gene encodes CDR1 SGHTS and CDR2 YDEGEE. The CDR3 contains 17 residues. Trimming stripped 0 bases from V and 0 bases from J, with 13 bases between. The CDR3 here is CASSLADSGLAKNIQYF. The CDR3 DNA is TGTGCCAGCAGCTTGGCGGACAGTGGACTAGCCAAAAACATTCAGTACTTC.

This rearrangement joins TRBV11-1 to TRBJ2-1, with D possibly being TRBD2 (5 bases). The CDR3 extends over 13 amino acids. Germline V gene lookup returns CDR1 SGHAT and CDR2 FQDESV (reference sequence). V was pared by 2 bases and J by 10 bases, with 12 bases between. CDR3 in DNA: TGTGCCAGCAGCTTATTTCTAGGCGGGGAGCAGTTCTTC. Protein sequence: CASSLFLGGEQFF.

There are a few counts of this clone. This chain uses TRBV28 with TRBJ2-1; the D gene is possibly TRBD2 (5 bases). V was clipped by 5 bases and J by 3 bases, with 11 bases between them. Germline V gene data show CDR1 as MDHEN and CDR2 as SYDVKM. The CDR3 is 14 amino acids. As DNA, the CDR3 is TGTGCCAGCAGTAAAAGCGGACTCTACAATGAGCAGTTCTTC. Protein sequence: CASSKSGLYNEQFF.

V is TRBV5-6 and J is TRBJ1-2; D not certain. This CDR3 has 15 amino acids. V lost 4 bases and J lost 5, with 18 bases in between. The germline V gene encodes CDR1 SGHDT and CDR2 YYEEEE. As DNA, the CDR3 is TGTGCCAGCAGCGGCGGGAAGGGATCGTTTTATGGCTACACCTTC. Its translation is CASSGGKGSFYGYTF.